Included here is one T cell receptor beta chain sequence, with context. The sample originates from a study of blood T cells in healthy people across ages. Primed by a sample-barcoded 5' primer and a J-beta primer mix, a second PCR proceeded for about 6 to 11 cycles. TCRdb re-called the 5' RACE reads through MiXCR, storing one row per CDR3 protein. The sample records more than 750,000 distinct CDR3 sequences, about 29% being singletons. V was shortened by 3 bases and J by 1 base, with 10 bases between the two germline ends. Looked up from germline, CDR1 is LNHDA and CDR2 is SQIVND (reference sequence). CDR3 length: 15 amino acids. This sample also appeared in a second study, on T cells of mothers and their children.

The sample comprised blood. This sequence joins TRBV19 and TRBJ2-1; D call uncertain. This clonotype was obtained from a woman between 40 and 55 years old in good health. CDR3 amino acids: CASSIPAGSYNEQFF. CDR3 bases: TGTGCCAGTAGTATCCCTGCCGGTTCCTACAATGAGCAGTTCTTC. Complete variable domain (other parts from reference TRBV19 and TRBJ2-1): DGGITQSPKYLFRKEGQNVTLSCEQNLNHDAMYWYRQDPGQGLRLIYYSQIVNDFQKGDIAEGYSVSREKKESFPLTVTSAQKNPTAFYLCASSIPAGSYNEQFFGPGTRLTVL.